Each of the 24 T cell receptor beta chains below was sequenced from the same sample in a study of PD-L1 blockade in urothelial cancer (dated by TCRdb to the late 2010s). The library was produced with the immunoSEQ multiplex PCR assay. TCRdb holds this immuneACCESS table with in-frame rearrangements only. Some clones are missing; in checked studies, unresolved V genes explain under half, and the rest has no known cause. The sample table contains roughly 100,000 clones; only one count was recorded for around four fifths of them. The leading ten clones occupy under 8.5% of the sample. What the time point label conveys for this sample: peripheral blood 6 weeks after treatment start. Specimen: PBMCs, collected around atezolizumab (anti-PD-L1) treatment. The source of these receptors is a man between 65 and 79 years old with urothelial cancer.

This clone was counted only a few times. The V gene is TRBV4-3, the J gene TRBJ1-2, with a possible D match to TRBD1 (5 bases). This CDR3 is 15 amino acids long. Germline V gene lookup returns CDR1 LGHNA and CDR2 YSLEER. Deletions cut 0 bases from V and 2 bases from J, with 10 bases between. The CDR3 region is CASSQDTGSNYGYTF. The CDR3 DNA sequence: TGCGCCAGCAGCCAAGATACAGGTTCCAACTATGGCTACACCTTC.

A few counts support this clone. The rearrangement uses TRBV19 and TRBJ2-1, with 8 bases lining up with TRBD2. CDR3 length: 14 amino acids. Germline lookup yields CDR1 LNHDA and CDR2 SQIVND (reference sequence). Losses at the gene ends were 5 bases for V and 15 bases for J; bases not matched to a gene: 15. The CDR3 is CASSSGGGGRRAFF. In DNA form, the CDR3 reads TGTGCCAGTAGTTCGGGGGGGGGTGGCCGCCGCGCGTTCTTC.

The genes are TRBV19 and TRBJ2-2; 10 nucleotides match TRBD2. Germline lookup yields CDR1 LNHDA and CDR2 SQIVND (reference sequence). Unmatched junction bases numbered 5, after V lost 2 bases and J lost 2 bases. The CDR3 is made up of 17 amino acids. In DNA, the CDR3 is TGTGCCAGTAGTATAAATGGACTAGCGGACAACACCGGGGAGCTGTTTTTT. Protein sequence: CASSINGLADNTGELFF.

The rearrangement uses TRBV4-1 and TRBJ2-1, with 8 bases fitting TRBD2. Germline V lookup: CDR1 MGHRA, CDR2 YSYEKL. The CDR3 is made up of 16 amino acids. V lost 4 bases and J lost 4; bases outside the gene matches: 9. For the CDR3, the DNA is TGCGCCAGCAGCCGTGGGGGGGTAGCGGGGTACAATGAGCAGTTCTTC. It translates to CASSRGGVAGYNEQFF.

The chain uses TRBV11-3 and TRBJ2-5; TRBD2 matches at 14 bases. CDR3 size: 18 residues. Germline lookup yields CDR1 SGHNT and CDR2 YENEEA. The trim removed 0 bases at V and 5 bases at J, leaving 8 bases unmatched. The CDR3 coding sequence is TGTGCCAGCAGCTTAGACCCGGGACTAGCGGGAGTCGGGGAGACCCAGTACTTC. Its protein product is CASSLDPGLAGVGETQYF.

This chain links TRBV19 with TRBJ2-5; 8 bases match TRBD1. Germline assignment: CDR1 LNHDA and CDR2 SQIVND (reference sequence). The J segment lost 5 bases and the V segment lost 8 bases, leaving 7 bases of the junction unmatched. The CDR3 totals 13 residues. CDR3 nucleotides: TGTGCCAGTCGCGCACAGGGGGAGGAGACCCAGTACTTC. Translation gives CASRAQGEETQYF.

The CDR3 is CASSLAGQEDGYTF. The CDR3, as DNA: TGCGCCAGCAGCTTGGCGGGACAGGAGGATGGCTACACCTTC. The chain recombines TRBV5-1 with TRBJ1-2; 8 bases agree with TRBD1. With 0 bases clipped from V and 6 bases from J, the junction kept 4 bases outside the gene matches. CDR1 is SGHRS and CDR2 is YFSETQ in the germline V gene. This CDR3 has 14 amino acids.

The V and J genes are TRBV5-1 and TRBJ2-1; maybe TRBD2 (6 bases). CDR3 length: 15 amino acids. The V end lost 0 bases, the J end lost 9 bases, and 16 bases lay between the germline ends. Germline V lookup: CDR1 SGHRS, CDR2 YFSETQ. This CDR3 is CASSLGGGAGREQFF. CDR3 nucleotide sequence: TGCGCCAGCAGCTTGGGGGGTGGTGCGGGGCGTGAGCAGTTCTTC. Together with reference TRBV5-1 and TRBJ2-1, the CDR3 gives the full variable domain: KAGVTQTPRYLIKTRGQQVTLSCSPISGHRSVSWYQQTPGQGLQFLFEYFSETQRNKGNFPGRFSGRQFSNSRSEMNVSTLELGDSALYLCASSLGGGAGREQFFGPGTRLTVL.

This clone was counted at least ten times. J is TRBJ2-7 and V is TRBV6-1; 10 bases map to TRBD2. J gave up 10 bases and V 2 bases, and 8 bases lay outside the gene matches. Germline V gene sequence: CDR1 MNHNS, CDR2 SASEGT. The CDR3 spans 14 residues. CDR3 DNA: TGTGCCAGCAGTGAACGGCGGCTAGCGGGGGAACAGTACTTC. It yields the protein CASSERRLAGEQYF.

This chain joins TRBV19 and TRBJ1-2, with 7 bases identical to TRBD1. CDR3 length: 15 amino acids. Per germline, CDR1 LNHDA and CDR2 SQIVND (reference sequence). V shed 4 bases and J 2 bases; nucleotides not matched to a gene: 7. Here the CDR3 reads CASSRTLDRNYGYTF. In DNA form, the CDR3 reads TGTGCCAGTAGTAGGACCCTGGACAGGAACTATGGCTACACCTTC.

CDR3 nucleotides: TGTGCCAGCAGGAGATATGGGGACTACGGCTCCTACGAGCAGTACTTC. Its protein product is CASRRYGDYGSYEQYF. The rearrangement joins TRBV27 to TRBJ2-7; TRBD2 matches at 7 bases. The V gene end was trimmed by 6 bases and the J gene end by 0 bases; junction bases not matched to a gene: 11. The germline CDR1 and CDR2 sequences are MNHEY and SMNVEV (reference sequence). The CDR3 is made up of 16 amino acids.

The rearrangement links TRBV11-3 to TRBJ2-6, with D possibly being TRBD1 (5 bases). Trimming removed 3 bases at V and 0 bases at J, with 9 bases between. The length of the CDR3 is 16 residues. CDR1 and CDR2 (germline): SGHNT, YENEEA. This CDR3 reads CASSFDSPSGANVLTF. DNA for the CDR3: TGTGCCAGCAGCTTTGACAGCCCCTCTGGGGCCAACGTCCTGACTTTC.

The gene calls are TRBV11-2 and TRBJ2-1, with D tentatively TRBD2 (5 bases). CDR1 is SGHAT, CDR2 FQNNGV, per germline. Trimming left V 6 bases short and J 8 bases short, with 11 bases between. The CDR3 runs 12 residues. CDR3 loop: CASRSRADEQFF. For the CDR3, the DNA is TGTGCCAGCAGATCGAGGGCGGATGAGCAGTTCTTC.

This sequence joins TRBV5-1 and TRBJ2-3; TRBD2 agrees at 10 bases. This CDR3 contains 19 residues. V lost 4 bases and J lost 2; bases outside the gene matches: 16. CDR1 and CDR2 from the germline V gene are SGHRS and YFSETQ. The CDR3 sequence: CASSAAWRKREGVTDTQYF. The CDR3 region has the DNA TGCGCCAGCAGCGCGGCGTGGAGGAAGCGGGAGGGAGTCACAGATACGCAGTATTTT. Drawing the rest from reference TRBV5-1 and TRBJ2-3, the complete variable domain is KAGVTQTPRYLIKTRGQQVTLSCSPISGHRSVSWYQQTPGQGLQFLFEYFSETQRNKGNFPGRFSGRQFSNSRSEMNVSTLELGDSALYLCASSAAWRKREGVTDTQYFGPGTRLTVL.

The chain links TRBV11-2 to TRBJ1-5; D might be TRBD1 (5 bases). The CDR3 extends over 17 amino acids. Between the trimmed V and J ends, which lost 1 base and 0 bases, there was a span of 13 bases. Germline loops: CDR1 SGHAT, CDR2 FQNNGV. This CDR3 is CASSLGPGQGSNQPQHF. The CDR3 bases are TGTGCCAGCAGCTTAGGGCCGGGTCAGGGTAGCAATCAGCCCCAGCATTTT.

This chain joins TRBV7-3 and TRBJ2-1, with 10 bases lining up with TRBD1. Looked up from germline, CDR1 is SGHTA and CDR2 is FQGTGA. V trimming: 3 bases; J trimming: 2 bases; junction bases outside the gene matches: 1. The CDR3 sequence is 15 residues long. In nucleotides, the CDR3 is TGTGCCAGCAGCTTGGACAGGGGGGCCTACAATGAGCAGTTCTTC. It is translated as CASSLDRGAYNEQFF.

The chain joins TRBV4-3 to TRBJ2-5; D is undetermined. The V gene's germline CDR1 is LGHNA and CDR2 YSLEER. V lost 0 bases, J lost 9 bases, and 11 bases lay in between. This CDR3 has 13 residues. The CDR3: CASSQDPGWAQYF. CDR3 nucleotides: TGCGCCAGCAGCCAAGATCCCGGGTGGGCCCAGTACTTC.

This clone was recorded once. The chain combines TRBV9 with TRBJ2-3; weak D call: TRBD2 (5 bases). Germline values: CDR1 SGDLS, CDR2 YYNGEE. Trimming cost V 0 bases and J 4 bases, with 9 bases left between them. The CDR3 has 14 amino acids. The CDR3 loop reads CASSVGPGSDTQYF. The CDR3 coding sequence is TGTGCCAGCAGCGTAGGACCGGGGTCAGATACGCAGTATTTT.

The genes are TRBV6-1 and TRBJ1-1, with 8 bases aligning to TRBD1. This CDR3 contains 14 residues. The V segment lost 8 bases and the J segment 1 base; nucleotides outside the gene matches: 6. Germline lookup yields CDR1 MNHNS and CDR2 SASEGT. In DNA, the CDR3 is TGTGCCAGCGACAGCACAGGGGGGAACACTGAAGCTTTCTTT. Its translation is CASDSTGGNTEAFF.

This clone was detected once. This CDR3 is CASSVAGTASYEQYF. CDR3 nucleotide sequence: TGTGCCAGCAGCGTTGCCGGGACAGCATCCTACGAGCAGTACTTC. The chain joins TRBV9 to TRBJ2-7; TRBD1 aligns across 7 bases. The length of the CDR3 is 15 residues. Germline V gives CDR1 SGDLS, CDR2 YYNGEE. V trimming: 2 bases; J trimming: 1 base; junction bases outside the gene matches: 6. The full variable domain, completed using reference TRBV9 and TRBJ2-7, is DSGVTQTPKHLITATGQRVTLRCSPRSGDLSVYWYQQSLDQGLQFLIQYYNGEERAKGNILERFSAQQFPDLHSELNLSSLELGDSALYFCASSVAGTASYEQYFGPGTRLTVT.

The chain combines TRBV5-1 with TRBJ1-1; 9 positions agree with TRBD1. Germline V gene sequence: CDR1 SGHRS, CDR2 YFSETQ. This CDR3 is 17 amino acids long. The V gene end was trimmed by 0 bases and the J gene end by 10 bases; junction bases not matched to a gene: 16. This chain's CDR3 is CASSLAGLGQGVGGAFF. In nucleotides, the CDR3 is TGCGCCAGCAGCTTGGCGGGACTGGGACAGGGTGTAGGTGGAGCTTTCTTT.

The V and J genes are TRBV5-5 and TRBJ2-7; D is undetermined. Germline V gene sequence: CDR1 SGHKS, CDR2 YYEKEE (reference sequence). The CDR3 covers 15 residues. Trimming cost V 0 bases and J 3 bases, with 13 bases left between them. The CDR3 region has the DNA TGTGCCAGCAGCTTGGTTAGCACTTGGATCTACGAGCAGTACTTC. Translated: CASSLVSTWIYEQYF.

The CDR3 bases are TGTGCCAGCAGCTTACAAAGCGTTAGCACAGATACGCAGTATTTT. Translating it yields CASSLQSVSTDTQYF. This sequence joins TRBV7-2 and TRBJ2-3, with D unresolved. This CDR3 region has 15 residues. The V end was cut by 2 bases, the J end by 0 bases, with 9 bases between. CDR1 is SGHTA and CDR2 is FQGNSA in the germline V gene.

The chain couples TRBV4-1 to TRBJ1-3, with D hard to call. Trimming took off 0 bases at V and 0 bases at J, with 6 bases between the two ends. This CDR3 spans 15 amino acids. Germline CDR1 MGHRA, CDR2 YSYEKL. The CDR3 region is CASSQDPRSGNTIYF. The CDR3 bases are TGCGCCAGCAGCCAAGATCCCCGCTCTGGAAACACCATATATTTT.